This passage covers 8 T cell receptor beta chains from one sample sequenced in a study of cytomegalovirus exposure and HLA in healthy donors. The PCR employed 60 Vbeta primers together with 13 Jbeta primers. Clones were read by immunoSEQ multiplex PCR, and TCRdb kept only the in-frame ones, dropping some. The sample lists 100,000 or so clones; roughly four fifths were seen once. What was sequenced was PBMCs. Source of these receptors: a male donor in good health and CMV-seropositive.

The CDR3 loop is CASSFVGAGGIDGYTF. The CDR3 coding sequence is TGTGCCAGCAGTTTTGTGGGGGCAGGGGGGATAGATGGCTACACCTTC. This chain links TRBV27 with TRBJ1-2; TRBD1 matches 7 bases. Trimming cost V 3 bases and J 6 bases; bases outside gene matches: 13. The CDR3 contains 16 residues. Germline V gives CDR1 MNHEY, CDR2 SMNVEV (reference sequence).

A note on this clone: Germline is not matched at one junction end, which may reflect a read error. The chain links TRBV11-2 to TRBJ2-5, with 16 bases fitting TRBD2. The CDR3 is made up of 17 amino acids. CDR1 and CDR2 from the germline V gene are SGHAT and FQNNGV. The CDR3 sequence: CASSLEGLAGGYETQYF. The CDR3 nucleotides are TGTGCCAGCAGCCTAGAGGGACTAGCGGGAGGGTATGAGACCCAGTACTTC.

The rearrangement uses TRBV11-3 and TRBJ2-1; 8 bases match TRBD2. This CDR3 has 16 residues. CDR1 and CDR2 from the germline V gene are SGHNT and YENEEA. V shed 5 bases and J 8 bases; nucleotides not matched to a gene: 14. CDR3 amino acids: CASSGGISGRTDEQFF. Written as DNA, the CDR3 is TGTGCCAGCAGCGGGGGAATCAGCGGGAGAACGGATGAGCAGTTCTTC. The full variable domain, in which reference TRBV11-3 and TRBJ2-1 provide the parts outside the CDR3, is EAGVVQSPRYKIIEKKQPVAFWCNPISGHNTLYWYLQNLGQGPELLIRYENEEAVDDSQLPKDRFSAERLKGVDSTLKIQPAELGDSAVYLCASSGGISGRTDEQFFGPGTRLTVL.

The sample holds a few counts of this clone. This chain uses TRBV18 with TRBJ2-1, with 8 nucleotides matching TRBD2. Per germline, CDR1 KGHSH and CDR2 LQKENI. The CDR3 runs 13 residues. V was clipped by 6 bases and J by 5 bases; unmatched bases: 3. CDR3 loop: CASSVSGNNEQFF. CDR3 bases: TGTGCCAGCTCTGTTAGCGGGAACAATGAGCAGTTCTTC.

The rearrangement links TRBV27 to TRBJ2-1; TRBD2 matches 7 bases. The germline gives CDR1 MNHEY, CDR2 SMNVEV (reference sequence). The V and J ends lost 2 bases and 5 bases, in that order; junction bases with no gene match: 6. The CDR3 loop spans 15 amino acids. The DNA for the CDR3 is TGTGCCAGCAGTTTAGCGCGGGAGTTAGACAATGAGCAGTTCTTC. Translation gives CASSLARELDNEQFF.

The chain employs TRBV6-5 and TRBJ1-4; D is undetermined. Germline assignment: CDR1 MNHEY and CDR2 SVGAGI. The V end lost 0 bases, the J end lost 5 bases, and 10 bases lay between the germline ends. CDR3 length: 15 residues. CDR3 nucleotides: TGTGCCAGCAGTTACTCGAGGACTCGGAATGAAAAACTGTTTTTT. Translating it yields CASSYSRTRNEKLFF.

The chain employs TRBV7-3 and TRBJ2-2; D possibly corresponds to TRBD2 (5 bases). Germline V CDR1 and CDR2: SGHTA, FQGTGA. Between the trimmed V and J ends, which lost 8 bases and 6 bases, there was a span of 19 bases. CDR3 length: 15 amino acids. The CDR3 DNA reads as TGTGCCAGCTCCCTTACCGCCGGGGTGGCCGGGGAGCTGTTTTTT. Translating it yields CASSLTAGVAGELFF.

This clone was detected only a few times. The V call is TRBV19, the J call TRBJ1-1, with a weak D call TRBD1 (5 bases). V lost 4 bases, J lost 10 bases, and 19 bases lay in between. The CDR3 runs 14 residues. CDR1 LNHDA and CDR2 SQIVND come from the germline V gene (reference sequence). The CDR3 spells CASSSPLGGEGAFF. The DNA for the CDR3 is TGTGCCAGTAGTAGCCCTTTGGGAGGGGAAGGAGCTTTCTTT.